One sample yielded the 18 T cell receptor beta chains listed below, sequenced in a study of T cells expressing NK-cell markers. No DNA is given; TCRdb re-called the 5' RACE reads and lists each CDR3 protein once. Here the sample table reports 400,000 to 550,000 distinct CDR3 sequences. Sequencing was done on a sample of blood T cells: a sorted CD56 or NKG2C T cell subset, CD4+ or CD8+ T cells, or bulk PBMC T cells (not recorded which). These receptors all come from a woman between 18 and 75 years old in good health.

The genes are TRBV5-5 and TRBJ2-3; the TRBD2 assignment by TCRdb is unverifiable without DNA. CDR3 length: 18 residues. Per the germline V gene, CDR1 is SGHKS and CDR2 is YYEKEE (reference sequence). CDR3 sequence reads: CASSCRPLEVDCTDTQYF.

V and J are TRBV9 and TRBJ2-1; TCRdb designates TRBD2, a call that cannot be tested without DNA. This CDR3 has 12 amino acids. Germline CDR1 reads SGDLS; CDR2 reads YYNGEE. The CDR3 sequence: CASSGLVDEQFF.

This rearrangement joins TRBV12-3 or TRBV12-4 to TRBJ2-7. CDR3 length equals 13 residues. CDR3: CASSLRPPYEQYF.

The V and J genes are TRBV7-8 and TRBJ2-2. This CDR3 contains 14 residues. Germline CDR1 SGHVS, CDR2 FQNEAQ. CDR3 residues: CASSLALTGGELFF.

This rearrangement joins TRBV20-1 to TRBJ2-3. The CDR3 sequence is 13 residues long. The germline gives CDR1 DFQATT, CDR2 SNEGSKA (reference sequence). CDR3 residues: CSALVWGTDTRYF.

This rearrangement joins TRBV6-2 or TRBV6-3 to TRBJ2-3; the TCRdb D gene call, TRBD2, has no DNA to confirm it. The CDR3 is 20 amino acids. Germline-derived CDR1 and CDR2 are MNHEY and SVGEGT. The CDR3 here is CASSYPPTSGSGTNTDTQYF.

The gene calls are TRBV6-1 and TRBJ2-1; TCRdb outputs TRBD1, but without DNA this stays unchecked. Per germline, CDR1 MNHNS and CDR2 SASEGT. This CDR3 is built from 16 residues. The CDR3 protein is CASSATGLSSYNEQFF.

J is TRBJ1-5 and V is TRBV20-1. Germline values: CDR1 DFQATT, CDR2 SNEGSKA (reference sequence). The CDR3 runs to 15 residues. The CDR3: CSARRGVDGNQPQHF.

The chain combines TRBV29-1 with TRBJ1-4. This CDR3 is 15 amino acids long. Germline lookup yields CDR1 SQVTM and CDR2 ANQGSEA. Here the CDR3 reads CSGLLLQGGDEKLFF.

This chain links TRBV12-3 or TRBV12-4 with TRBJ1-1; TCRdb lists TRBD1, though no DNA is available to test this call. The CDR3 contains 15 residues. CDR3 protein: CASSPSQVLNTEAFF.

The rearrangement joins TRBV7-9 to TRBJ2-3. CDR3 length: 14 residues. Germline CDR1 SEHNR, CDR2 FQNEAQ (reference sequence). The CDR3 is CASSIQELPDTQYF. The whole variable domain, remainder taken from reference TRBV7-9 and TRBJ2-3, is DTGVSQNPRHKITKRGQNVTFRCDPISEHNRLYWYRQTLGQGPEFLTYFQNEAQLEKSRLLSDRFSAERPKGSFSTLEIQRTEQGDSAMYLCASSIQELPDTQYFGPGTRLTVL.

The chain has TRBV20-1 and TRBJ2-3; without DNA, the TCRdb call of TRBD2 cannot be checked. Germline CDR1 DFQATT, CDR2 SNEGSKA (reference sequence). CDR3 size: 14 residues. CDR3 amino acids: CSAPLAGGTDTQYF.

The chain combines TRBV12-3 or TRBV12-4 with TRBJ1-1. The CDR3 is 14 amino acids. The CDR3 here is CASSLEYVGSEAFF.

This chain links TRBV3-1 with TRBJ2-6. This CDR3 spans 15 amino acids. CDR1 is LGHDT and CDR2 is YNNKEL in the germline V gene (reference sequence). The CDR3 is CASSQKVSGANVLTF.

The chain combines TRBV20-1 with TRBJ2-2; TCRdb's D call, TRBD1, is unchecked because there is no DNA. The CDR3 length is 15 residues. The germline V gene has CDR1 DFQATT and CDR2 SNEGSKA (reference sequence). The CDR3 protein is CSARVPGAGTGELFF.

CDR3 in amino acids: CASSLLAGGRHEQYF. J is TRBJ2-7 and V is TRBV19; the TCRdb call, TRBD2, lacks DNA for checking. This CDR3 is 15 amino acids long. The germline gives CDR1 LNHDA, CDR2 SQIVND (reference sequence).

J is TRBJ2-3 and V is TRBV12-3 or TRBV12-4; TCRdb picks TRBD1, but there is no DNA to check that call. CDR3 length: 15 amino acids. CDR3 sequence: CASSSQGAGTDTQYF.

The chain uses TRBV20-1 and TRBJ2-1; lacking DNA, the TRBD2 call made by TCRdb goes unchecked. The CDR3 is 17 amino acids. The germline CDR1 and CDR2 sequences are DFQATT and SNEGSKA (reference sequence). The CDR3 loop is CSARFSGASGRAHEQFF.